Listed here are 23 T cell receptor beta chains from one sample, sequenced in a study of blood T cells in healthy people across ages. A second about 7 to 11 cycle PCR used barcoded and J-beta primers. TCRdb re-called the 5' RACE reads through MiXCR, storing one row per CDR3 protein. This sample carries roughly 800,000 distinct CDR3 sequences, under 40% of them seen once, and the ten largest clones take 13%. Sequencing was performed on blood. The receptor set was obtained from a man between 18 and 29 years old in good health.

The chain is built from TRBV10-3 and TRBJ1-5; D gene uncertain. V was trimmed by 2 bases and J by 7 bases, leaving 6 bases between them. This CDR3 has 12 residues. Germline loops: CDR1 ENHRY, CDR2 SYGVKD. CDR3 loop: CAISEPGQPQHF. Here the CDR3 DNA reads TGTGCCATCAGTGAGCCGGGGCAGCCCCAGCATTTT.

V gene TRBV5-1 combines with J gene TRBJ2-3; TRBD2 is a possible D gene (6 bases). The CDR3 is 17 residues long. Germline V gives CDR1 SGHRS, CDR2 YFSETQ. V lost 4 bases and J lost 1, with 19 bases in between. CDR3 sequence reads: CASSTGTDSSGTDTQYF. CDR3 sequence (DNA): TGCGCCAGCAGCACCGGGACTGATAGCTCCGGCACAGATACGCAGTATTTT.

This chain links TRBV10-3 with TRBJ1-1, with 10 bases fitting TRBD1. Trimming took 2 bases from V and 5 from J; bases not matched to a gene: 11. In germline, CDR1 is ENHRY, CDR2 SYGVKD. This CDR3 has 17 residues. Here the CDR3 reads CAISEMTGTGVPTEAFF. CDR3 nucleotides: TGTGCCATCAGTGAGATGACCGGGACAGGGGTTCCAACTGAAGCTTTCTTT.

Details on this clonotype: A much larger clone is a single base away; this may be a read error. The chain joins TRBV14 to TRBJ1-2; no clear D gene. V was clipped by 4 bases and J by 4 bases, with 10 bases between them. The germline gives CDR1 SGHDN, CDR2 FVKESK. The CDR3 spans 13 residues. DNA for the CDR3: TGTGCCAGCAGCCGCAGTAGGCGCTATGGCTACACCTTC. Protein product: CASSRSRRYGYTF.

The V gene is TRBV25-1, the J gene TRBJ2-1; D remains ambiguous. The CDR3 is made up of 12 amino acids. V was cut by 7 bases and J by 7 bases, with 11 bases left in between. The germline gives CDR1 MGHDK, CDR2 SYGVNS. The CDR3 DNA is TGTGCCAGCACCACTAAAGCAAATGAGCAGTTCTTC. Amino acid sequence: CASTTKANEQFF.

This clonotype turned up a few times. V and J are TRBV10-3 and TRBJ2-3; 7 nucleotides match TRBD2. The CDR3 contains 15 residues. CDR1 and CDR2 (germline): ENHRY, SYGVKD. After removal of 2 bases from V and 4 bases from J, the junction contained 6 bases not matched to a gene. The CDR3 DNA is TGTGCCATCAGTGAGGGTACGAGCGGGGCAGATACGCAGTATTTT. Its translation: CAISEGTSGADTQYF.

Only a few counts were recorded for this clonotype. The rearrangement uses TRBV5-1 and TRBJ2-7; D may be TRBD1 or TRBD2 (5 bases each). V dropped 0 bases and J dropped 2 bases, with 12 bases sitting between them. CDR3 size: 15 residues. The germline gives CDR1 SGHRS, CDR2 YFSETQ. The CDR3 sequence: CASSLEGPTTYEQYF. In DNA form, the CDR3 reads TGCGCCAGCAGCTTGGAGGGACCGACAACCTACGAGCAGTACTTC. Looking up the rest from reference TRBV5-1 and TRBJ2-7 gives the full variable domain: KAGVTQTPRYLIKTRGQQVTLSCSPISGHRSVSWYQQTPGQGLQFLFEYFSETQRNKGNFPGRFSGRQFSNSRSEMNVSTLELGDSALYLCASSLEGPTTYEQYFGPGTRLTVT.

The chain combines TRBV4-3 with TRBJ1-6; D remains ambiguous. This CDR3 has 15 amino acids. Trimming removed 3 bases from V and 0 bases from J, with 6 bases in between. The V gene's germline CDR1 is LGHNA and CDR2 YSLEER. DNA of the CDR3: TGCGCCAGCAGCCAGGCCTCCTCCTATAATTCACCCCTCCACTTT. Its protein product is CASSQASSYNSPLHF.

This clonotype was found a few times. This chain connects TRBV25-1 to TRBJ2-7; D unresolved. V lost 4 bases and J 2 bases, leaving 12 bases between the germline ends. Per the germline V gene, CDR1 is MGHDK and CDR2 is SYGVNS. The CDR3 spans 14 residues. The CDR3 region is CASSARGQTYEQYF. DNA for the CDR3: TGTGCCAGCAGTGCGCGCGGTCAGACCTACGAGCAGTACTTC.

This clonotype has just a few counts. The V and J genes are TRBV7-2 and TRBJ1-1, with TRBD1 as a possible D gene (6 bases). This CDR3 region has 14 residues. V lost 5 bases to trimming and J lost 4 bases, with 14 bases between them. The germline V gene encodes CDR1 SGHTA and CDR2 FQGNSA. CDR3 DNA: TGTGCCAGCAGCCTACAGGGTGTCCTCACTGAAGCTTTCTTT. It is translated as CASSLQGVLTEAFF.

This clonotype was observed a handful of times. The chain joins TRBV7-2 to TRBJ2-5, with TRBD1 identical over 8 bases. The V and J ends lost 7 bases and 5 bases, in that order; junction bases with no gene match: 12. This CDR3 has 15 residues. Germline assignment: CDR1 SGHTA and CDR2 FQGNSA. CDR3 loop: CASTGSAGGRETQYF. The CDR3 DNA sequence: TGTGCCAGCACCGGGAGTGCAGGGGGCCGGGAGACCCAGTACTTC.

In its sample, this clonotype was seen a few times. The chain has TRBV5-4 and TRBJ2-1, with 8 nucleotides matching TRBD1. Germline CDR1 SGHNT, CDR2 YYREEE (reference sequence). This CDR3 contains 15 residues. V was clipped by 4 bases and J by 7 bases; unmatched bases: 10. The CDR3 DNA is TGTGCCAGCAGCCTAGATCAGGGGGCGGCAAATGAGCAGTTCTTC. Amino acid sequence: CASSLDQGAANEQFF.

The chain recombines TRBV7-8 with TRBJ2-4, with D perhaps matching TRBD2 (5 bases). The end of the DNA aligns better with TRBJ2-7, so the J call may be wrong. CDR1 SGHVS and CDR2 FQNEAQ come from the germline V gene. This CDR3 is 12 amino acids long. CDR3 in amino acids: CASSFGSNEQYF. CDR3 nucleotides: TGTGCCAGCAGCTTTGGGAGCAACGAGCAGTACTTC.

The chain combines TRBV7-3 with TRBJ2-5; 9 bases fit TRBD2. CDR3 size: 16 residues. After removal of 5 bases from V and 11 bases from J, the junction contained 18 bases not matched to a gene. Germline lookup yields CDR1 SGHTA and CDR2 FQGTGA. CDR3 protein: CASSPGWGLAGNEQYF. Written as DNA, the CDR3 is TGTGCCAGCAGCCCCGGGTGGGGACTAGCAGGCAATGAGCAGTACTTC.

In this sample, this clonotype turned up a few times. The genes are TRBV9 and TRBJ2-7; D is possibly TRBD1 or TRBD2 (5 bases each). The J call could be wrong; TRBJ2-5 is a better fit for the DNA end. CDR3 length: 14 residues. Germline assignment: CDR1 SGDLS and CDR2 YYNGEE. The chain's CDR3 is CASSVGQGDVTQYF. The DNA of the CDR3 is TGTGCCAGCAGCGTAGGGCAGGGAGATGTGACCCAGTACTTC.

The J gene is TRBJ2-7, the V gene TRBV4-3; possibly TRBD2 for D (6 bases). This CDR3 has 17 residues. V lost 4 bases, J lost 3 bases, and 22 bases lay in between. Germline values: CDR1 LGHNA, CDR2 YSLEER. The CDR3 protein is CASSLETSEGTDYEQYF. For the CDR3, the DNA is TGCGCCAGCAGCCTAGAAACAAGCGAGGGGACTGACTACGAGCAGTACTTC.

The rearrangement joins TRBV28 to TRBJ2-1, with TRBD2 identical over 15 bases. This CDR3 spans 15 amino acids. Germline trimming cut 7 bases from V and 9 bases from J; bases unmatched to any gene: 7. From germline, CDR1 is MDHEN and CDR2 SYDVKM. CDR3 DNA: TGTGCCAGCACTTTCCCGGGACTAGCGGGAGGTGAGCAGTTCTTC. Its translation: CASTFPGLAGGEQFF.

The chain links TRBV20-1 to TRBJ2-1, with D uncertain. Trimming took 0 bases from V and 5 from J, leaving 14 bases between them. Germline CDR1 DFQATT, CDR2 SNEGSKA (reference sequence). The CDR3 length is 15 residues. The CDR3 protein is CSARDPAVWNNEQFF. CDR3 DNA sequence: TGCAGTGCTAGAGATCCGGCAGTATGGAACAATGAGCAGTTCTTC.

J is TRBJ1-2 and V is TRBV3-1; 9 bases are a match to TRBD1. J lost 4 bases, V lost 1 base, and 4 bases had no gene match. CDR1 and CDR2 from the germline V gene are LGHDT and YNNKEL (reference sequence). The CDR3 has 15 amino acids. The CDR3, as DNA: TGTGCCAGCAGCCAAGGGACAGGGGACCCCTATGGCTACACCTTC. Protein product: CASSQGTGDPYGYTF.

The genes are TRBV29-1 and TRBJ1-5; maybe TRBD1 (5 bases). The V end lost 3 bases, the J end lost 6 bases, and 15 bases lay between the germline ends. The CDR3 is 14 residues long. Germline loops: CDR1 SQVTM, CDR2 ANQGSEA. The CDR3: CSVESGDSGQPQHF. The CDR3 DNA reads TGCAGCGTTGAGTCGGGGGACTCAGGTCAGCCCCAGCATTTT.

Only a few counts were recorded for this clonotype. J is TRBJ2-7 and V is TRBV18; tentatively, D is TRBD1 or TRBD2 (5 bases each). Trimming shortened V by 0 bases and J by 0 bases, and 15 bases separated the two germline ends. The CDR3 is made up of 17 amino acids. Germline V gene lookup returns CDR1 KGHSH and CDR2 LQKENI. For the CDR3, the DNA is TGTGCCAGCTCACCACCGTCGGGGACCGCCGACTCCTACGAGCAGTACTTC. This translates into CASSPPSGTADSYEQYF.

The V call is TRBV9, the J call TRBJ1-2, with no clear D. Germline-derived CDR1 and CDR2 are SGDLS and YYNGEE. V was clipped by 0 bases and J by 2 bases, with 11 bases between them. The CDR3 covers 15 residues. In DNA form, the CDR3 reads TGTGCCAGCAGCGTAGCATGGCAGGAAAACTATGGCTACACCTTC. Amino acids: CASSVAWQENYGYTF.

The rearrangement uses TRBV13 and TRBJ2-5; D may be TRBD1 or TRBD2 (6 bases each). The germline V gene encodes CDR1 PRHDT and CDR2 FYEKMQ (reference sequence). V gave up 5 bases and J gave up 2 bases, with 12 bases separating them. The CDR3 contains 14 residues. CDR3 in DNA: TGTGCCAGCAGCAGAGGGGGGCTACAAGAGACCCAGTACTTC. Translating it yields CASSRGGLQETQYF.